This T cell receptor (beta chain) was found in a study of cytomegalovirus exposure and HLA in healthy donors. Study conclusions and caveats: Reports showed the classifier diagnosing cytomegalovirus status with high specificity and sensitivity. Later on, analysis showed that most CMV-associated TCR beta chains appeared to be HLA-restricted.

Deletions cut 6 bases from V and 0 bases from J, with 15 bases between. This CDR3 region has 15 residues. From germline, CDR1 is SNHLY and CDR2 FYNNEI. Amplification used 60 Vbeta primers and 13 Jbeta primers. Measured with immunoSEQ multiplex PCR; TCRdb has only the in-frame clones, and not every one. The sample holds approximately 260,000 clones, around nine tenths seen once. Of note for this clone: Antigen unknown.

Input material: PBMCs. The rearrangement uses TRBV2 and TRBJ2-7, with a possible D match to TRBD2 (5 bases). The sequence was collected from a girl aged 2-10 years in good health and CMV-seronegative. The chain's CDR3 is CASSEDFTHSYEQYF. DNA for the CDR3: TGTGCCAGCAGCGAGGACTTTACCCACTCCTACGAGCAGTACTTC.